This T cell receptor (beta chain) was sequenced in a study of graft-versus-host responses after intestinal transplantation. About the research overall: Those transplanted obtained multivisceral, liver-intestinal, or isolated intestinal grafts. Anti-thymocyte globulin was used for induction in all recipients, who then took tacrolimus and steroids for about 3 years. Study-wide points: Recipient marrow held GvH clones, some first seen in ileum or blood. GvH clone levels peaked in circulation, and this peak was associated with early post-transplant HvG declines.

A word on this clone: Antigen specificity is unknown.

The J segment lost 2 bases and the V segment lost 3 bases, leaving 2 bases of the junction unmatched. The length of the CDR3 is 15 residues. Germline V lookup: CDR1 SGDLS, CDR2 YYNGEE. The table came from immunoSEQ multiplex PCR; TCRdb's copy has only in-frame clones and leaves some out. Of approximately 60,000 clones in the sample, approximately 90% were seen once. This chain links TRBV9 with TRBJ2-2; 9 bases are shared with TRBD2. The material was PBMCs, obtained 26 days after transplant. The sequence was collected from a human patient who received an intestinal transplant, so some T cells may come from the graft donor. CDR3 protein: CASSAGLANTGELFF. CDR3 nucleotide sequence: TGTGCCAGCAGCGCGGGACTAGCTAACACCGGGGAGCTGTTTTTT.